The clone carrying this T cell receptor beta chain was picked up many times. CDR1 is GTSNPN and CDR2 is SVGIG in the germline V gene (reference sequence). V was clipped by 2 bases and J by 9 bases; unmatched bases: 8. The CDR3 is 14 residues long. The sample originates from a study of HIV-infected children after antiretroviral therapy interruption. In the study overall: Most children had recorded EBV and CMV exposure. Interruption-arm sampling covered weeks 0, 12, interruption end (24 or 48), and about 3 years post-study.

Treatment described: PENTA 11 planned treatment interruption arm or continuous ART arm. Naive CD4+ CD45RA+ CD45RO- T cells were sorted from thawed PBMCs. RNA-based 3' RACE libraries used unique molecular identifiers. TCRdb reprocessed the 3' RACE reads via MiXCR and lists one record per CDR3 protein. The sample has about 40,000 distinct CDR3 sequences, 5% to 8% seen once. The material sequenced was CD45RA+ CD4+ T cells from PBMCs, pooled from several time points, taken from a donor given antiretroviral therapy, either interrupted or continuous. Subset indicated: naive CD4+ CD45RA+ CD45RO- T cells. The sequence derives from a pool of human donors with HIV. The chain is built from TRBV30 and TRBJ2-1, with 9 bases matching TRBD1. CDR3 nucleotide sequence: TGTGCCTGGAGTCTGGACAGGGGCTATGCTGAGCAGTTCTTC. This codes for CAWSLDRGYAEQFF.